Listed below are T cell receptor beta chains from one sample, sequenced in a study of cytomegalovirus exposure and HLA in healthy donors. Assay used: immunoSEQ multiplex PCR; TCRdb lists only in-frame clones, some missing. The table shows about 68,000 clones, with roughly 77% occurring only once. The sequencing sample was made of PBMCs. Receptors were obtained from a human donor in good health. Each CDR3 is given with its conserved first and last residue. The order of the fields is V gene, CDR3 protein.

>TRBV9
CASSVGPGASGNQPQHF
>TRBV2
CASRGQGNNSPLHF
>TRBV5-5
CASNSRTGRYGYTF
>TRBV4-1
CASSHQQGTEQFF
>TRBV27
CASSSSRRGGELFF
>TRBV10-3
CAISVAGGASDTQYF
>TRBV11-3
CASSLTLNTEAFF
>TRBV10-3
CAITPTGPPNSPLHF
>TRBV18
CASSPRQIYSNQPQHF
>TRBV19
CASRARTGATEAFF
>TRBV11-3
CASSSGGLPDTQYF
>TRBV9
CASSAGGGGTQGTQYF
>TRBV18
CASSPSTAINQPQHF
>TRBV7-9
CASSYPFGEQYF
>TRBV10-1
CASSERAGGHYEQYF
>TRBV4-3
CASSHQLAGVTDTQYF
>TRBV9
CASSVAAGGSYEQYF
>TRBV7-9
CSSSSMNTEAFF
>TRBV5-1
CASSTGIGQLTDTQYF
>TRBV7-2
CASSPQVGDYGYTF
>TRBV6-6
CASSSTAFNQPQHF
>TRBV21-1
CASSKAVDTQYF
>TRBV27
CASKTVHTEAFF
>TRBV28
CASSLLGSASGDRRAQYF
>TRBV28
CASRPSQQGNYGYTF
>TRBV9
CASNLGQGFKGNEQFF
>TRBV6-5
CASSYRDWSYNSPLHF
>TRBV4-3
CASSPRQEHHYGYTF
>TRBV18
CASSPSRVPNTEAFF
>TRBV28
CASISAGGVTGQFF
>TRBV14
CASRPLSGGPYNEQFF
>TRBV19
CATAAEAIVDGYTF
>TRBV7-7
CASSLGGAGGTGGTEAFF
>TRBV6-5
CATRLLADNEQFF
>TRBV4-1
CASSQTYGGDGPYYEQYF
>TRBV10-2
CASSELRLAGATTGELFF
>TRBV7-9
CASSPPGQGQPQHF
>TRBV7-2
CASSSLAGEPLNEQFF
>TRBV6-4
CASRFSRGTLSSYNSPLHF
>TRBV28
CATGGTGANEKLFF
>TRBV5-1
CASSSGQVPVDTQYF
>TRBV5-4
CASSLRRQTVFGANVLTF
>TRBV7-2
CASSSRTSGGAGEQYF
>TRBV27
CASSPPWTENEKLFF
>TRBV28
CASSTTGGSYNEQFF
>TRBV7-7
CASSKTSGGAIETQYF
>TRBV15
CATSRGQGSSGNTIYF
>TRBV18
CASSTGTTYGYTF
>TRBV5-1
CASRESGGETFF
>TRBV5-5
CASSHGPTGGSGANVLTF
>TRBV29-1
CSVVLGSAGSGLGHEQYF
>TRBV5-6
CASSRTRDRGYEQYF
>TRBV6-5
CASSSAGNTIYF